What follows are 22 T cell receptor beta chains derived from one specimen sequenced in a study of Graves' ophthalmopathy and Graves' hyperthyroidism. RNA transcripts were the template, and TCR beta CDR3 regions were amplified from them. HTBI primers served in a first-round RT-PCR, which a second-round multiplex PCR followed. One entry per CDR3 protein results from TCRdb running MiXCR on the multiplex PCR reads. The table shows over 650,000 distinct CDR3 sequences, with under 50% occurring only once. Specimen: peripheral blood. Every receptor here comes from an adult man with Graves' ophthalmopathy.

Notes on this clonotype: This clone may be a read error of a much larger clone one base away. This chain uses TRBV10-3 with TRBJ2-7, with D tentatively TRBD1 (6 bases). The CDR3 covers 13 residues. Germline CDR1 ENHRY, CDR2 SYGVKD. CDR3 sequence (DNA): TGTGTCAGCAGCCTACAGGGCTTGGGGGAGCAGTACTTC. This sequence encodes CVSSLQGLGEQYF.

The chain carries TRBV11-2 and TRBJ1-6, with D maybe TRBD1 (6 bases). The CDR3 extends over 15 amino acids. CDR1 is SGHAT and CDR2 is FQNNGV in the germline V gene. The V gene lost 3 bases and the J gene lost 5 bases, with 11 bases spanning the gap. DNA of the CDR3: TGTGCCAGCAGCTTGGGCAGGGGCAATAATTCACCCCTCCACTTT. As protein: CASSLGRGNNSPLHF.

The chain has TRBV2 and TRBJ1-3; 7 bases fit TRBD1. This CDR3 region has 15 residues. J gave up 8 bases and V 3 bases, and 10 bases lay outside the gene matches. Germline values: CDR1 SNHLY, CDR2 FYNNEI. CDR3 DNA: TGTGCCAGCAGTGAGGGGACAGTCTATGGCTACACCATATATTTT. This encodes CASSEGTVYGYTIYF.

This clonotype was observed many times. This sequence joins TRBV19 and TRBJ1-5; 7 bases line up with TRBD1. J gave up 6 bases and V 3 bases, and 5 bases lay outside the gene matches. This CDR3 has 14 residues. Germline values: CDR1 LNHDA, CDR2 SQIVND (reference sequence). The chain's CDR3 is CASSISTGSQPQHF. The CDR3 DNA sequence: TGTGCCAGTAGTATCTCGACAGGGAGTCAGCCCCAGCATTTT. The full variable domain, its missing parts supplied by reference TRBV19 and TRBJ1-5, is DGGITQSPKYLFRKEGQNVTLSCEQNLNHDAMYWYRQDPGQGLRLIYYSQIVNDFQKGDIAEGYSVSREKKESFPLTVTSAQKNPTAFYLCASSISTGSQPQHFGDGTRLSIL.

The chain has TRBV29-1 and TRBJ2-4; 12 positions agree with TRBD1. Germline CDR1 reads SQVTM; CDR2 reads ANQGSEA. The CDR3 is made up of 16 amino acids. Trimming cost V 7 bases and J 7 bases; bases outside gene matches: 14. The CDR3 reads CSAGVWGQGAANIQYF. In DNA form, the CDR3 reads TGCAGCGCAGGCGTTTGGGGACAGGGGGCTGCTAACATTCAGTACTTC.

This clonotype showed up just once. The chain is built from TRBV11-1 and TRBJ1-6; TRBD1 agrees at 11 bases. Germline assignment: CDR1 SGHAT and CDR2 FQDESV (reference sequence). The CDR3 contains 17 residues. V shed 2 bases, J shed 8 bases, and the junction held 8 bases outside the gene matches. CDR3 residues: CASSLWGGQGADSPLHF. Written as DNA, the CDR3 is TGTGCCAGCAGCTTATGGGGCGGACAGGGGGCTGATTCACCCCTCCACTTT.

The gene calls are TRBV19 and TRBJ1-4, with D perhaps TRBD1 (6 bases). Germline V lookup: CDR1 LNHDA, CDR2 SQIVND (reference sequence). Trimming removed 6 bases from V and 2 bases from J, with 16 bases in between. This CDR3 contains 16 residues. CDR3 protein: CASRPLEGGTNEKLFF. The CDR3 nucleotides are TGTGCCAGTAGACCCCTGGAGGGGGGCACTAATGAAAAACTGTTTTTT.

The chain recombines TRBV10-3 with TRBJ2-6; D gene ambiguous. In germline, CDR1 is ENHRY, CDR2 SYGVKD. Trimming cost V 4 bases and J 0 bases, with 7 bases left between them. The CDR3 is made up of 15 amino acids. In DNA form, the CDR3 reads TGTGCCATCAGTGCGGACGACTCTGGGGCCAACGTCCTGACTTTC. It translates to CAISADDSGANVLTF.

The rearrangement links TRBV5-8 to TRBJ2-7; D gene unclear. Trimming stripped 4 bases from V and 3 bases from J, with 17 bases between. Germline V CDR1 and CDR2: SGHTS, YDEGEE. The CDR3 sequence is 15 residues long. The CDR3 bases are TGTGCCAGCAGCGTGCGACATACAATGGACTACGAGCAGTACTTC. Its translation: CASSVRHTMDYEQYF.

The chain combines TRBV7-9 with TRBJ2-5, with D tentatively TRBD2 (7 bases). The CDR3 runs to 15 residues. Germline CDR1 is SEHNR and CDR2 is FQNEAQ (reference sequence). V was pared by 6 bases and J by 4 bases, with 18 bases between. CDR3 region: CASSRGGGAGETQYF. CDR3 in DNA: TGTGCCAGCAGTCGAGGGGGGGGGGCGGGAGAGACCCAGTACTTC.

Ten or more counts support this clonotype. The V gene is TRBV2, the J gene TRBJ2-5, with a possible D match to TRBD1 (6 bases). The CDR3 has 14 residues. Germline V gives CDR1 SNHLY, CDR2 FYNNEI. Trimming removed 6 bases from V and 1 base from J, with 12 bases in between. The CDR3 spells CASSTGTTQETQYF. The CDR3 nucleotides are TGTGCCAGCAGCACCGGGACAACCCAAGAGACCCAGTACTTC.

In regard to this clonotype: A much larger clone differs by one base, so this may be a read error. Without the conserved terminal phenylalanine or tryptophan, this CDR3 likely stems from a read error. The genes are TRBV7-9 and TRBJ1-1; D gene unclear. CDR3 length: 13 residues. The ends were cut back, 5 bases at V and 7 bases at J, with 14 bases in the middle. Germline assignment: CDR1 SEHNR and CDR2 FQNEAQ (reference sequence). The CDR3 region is CASSLVGDVEAFS. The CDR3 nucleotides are TGTGCCAGCAGCCTAGTCGGGGATGTTGAAGCTTTCTCT.

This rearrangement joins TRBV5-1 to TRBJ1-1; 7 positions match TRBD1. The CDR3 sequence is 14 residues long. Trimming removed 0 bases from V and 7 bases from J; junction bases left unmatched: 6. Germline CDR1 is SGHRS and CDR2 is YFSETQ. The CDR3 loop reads CASSLGQGVNEAFF. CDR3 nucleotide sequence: TGCGCCAGCAGCTTGGGGCAGGGGGTGAATGAAGCTTTCTTT. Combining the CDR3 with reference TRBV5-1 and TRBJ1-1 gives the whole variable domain KAGVTQTPRYLIKTRGQQVTLSCSPISGHRSVSWYQQTPGQGLQFLFEYFSETQRNKGNFPGRFSGRQFSNSRSEMNVSTLELGDSALYLCASSLGQGVNEAFFGQGTRLTVV.

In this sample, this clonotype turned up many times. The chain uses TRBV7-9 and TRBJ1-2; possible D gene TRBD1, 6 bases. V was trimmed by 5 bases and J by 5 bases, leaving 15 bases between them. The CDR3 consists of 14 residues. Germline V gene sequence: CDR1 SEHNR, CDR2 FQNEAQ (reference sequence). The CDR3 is CASSAPRDTYGYTF. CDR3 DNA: TGTGCCAGCAGCGCCCCCCGGGACACTTATGGCTACACCTTC.

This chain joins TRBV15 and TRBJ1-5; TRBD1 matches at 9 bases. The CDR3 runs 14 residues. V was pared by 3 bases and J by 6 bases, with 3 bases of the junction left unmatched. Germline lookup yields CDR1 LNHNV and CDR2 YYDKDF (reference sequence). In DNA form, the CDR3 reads TGTGCCACCAGCAGTACAGGGGGCGGTCAGCCCCAGCATTTT. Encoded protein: CATSSTGGGQPQHF.

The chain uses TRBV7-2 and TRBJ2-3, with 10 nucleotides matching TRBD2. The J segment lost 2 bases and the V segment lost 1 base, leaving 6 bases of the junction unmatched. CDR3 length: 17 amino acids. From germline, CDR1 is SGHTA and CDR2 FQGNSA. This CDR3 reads CASSLGSGGDLTDTQYF. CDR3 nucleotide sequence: TGTGCCAGCAGCTTAGGCAGCGGGGGGGATCTCACAGATACGCAGTATTTT.

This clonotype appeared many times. CDR3 protein: CASSLGQFEAFF. CDR3 coding DNA: TGTGCCAGCAGCTTAGGACAGTTTGAAGCTTTCTTT. The chain uses TRBV13 and TRBJ1-1, with D hard to call. The CDR3 runs to 12 residues. Germline V lookup: CDR1 PRHDT, CDR2 FYEKMQ (reference sequence). V was clipped by 0 bases and J by 7 bases, with 6 bases between them.

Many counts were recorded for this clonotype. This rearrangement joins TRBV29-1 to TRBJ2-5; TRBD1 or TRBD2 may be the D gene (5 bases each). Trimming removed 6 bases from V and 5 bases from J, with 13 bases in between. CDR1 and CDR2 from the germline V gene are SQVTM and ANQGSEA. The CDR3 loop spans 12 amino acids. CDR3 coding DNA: TGCAGCGTGACACCGGGGACGGAGACCCAGTACTTC. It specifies CSVTPGTETQYF.

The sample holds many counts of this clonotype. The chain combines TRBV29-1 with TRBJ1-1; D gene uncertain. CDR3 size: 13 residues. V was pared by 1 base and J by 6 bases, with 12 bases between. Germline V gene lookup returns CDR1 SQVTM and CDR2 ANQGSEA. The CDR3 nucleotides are TGCAGCGTTGAAGGGGGATGGGGATCTGAAGCTTTCTTT. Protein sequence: CSVEGGWGSEAFF.

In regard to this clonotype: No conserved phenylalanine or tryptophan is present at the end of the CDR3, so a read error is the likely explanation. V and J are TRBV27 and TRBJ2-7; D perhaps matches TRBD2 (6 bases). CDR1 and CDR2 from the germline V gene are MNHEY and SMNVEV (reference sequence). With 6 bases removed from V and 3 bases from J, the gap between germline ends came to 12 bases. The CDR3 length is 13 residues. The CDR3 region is CASRGGDSYEQYC. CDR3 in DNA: TGTGCCAGCAGGGGGGGAGACAGCTACGAGCAGTACTGC.

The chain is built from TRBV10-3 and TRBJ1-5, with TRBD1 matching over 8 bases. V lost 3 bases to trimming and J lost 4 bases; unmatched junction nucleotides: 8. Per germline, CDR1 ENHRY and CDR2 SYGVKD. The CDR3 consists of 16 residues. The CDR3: CAISENRGQANQPQHF. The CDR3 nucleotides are TGTGCCATCAGTGAAAATCGGGGACAGGCGAATCAGCCCCAGCATTTT.

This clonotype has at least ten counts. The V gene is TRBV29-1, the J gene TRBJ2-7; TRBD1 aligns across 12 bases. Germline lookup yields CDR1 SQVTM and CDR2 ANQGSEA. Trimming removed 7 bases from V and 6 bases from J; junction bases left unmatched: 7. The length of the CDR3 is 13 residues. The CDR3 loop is CSAEGTGGFEQYF. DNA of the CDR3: TGCAGCGCTGAGGGGACAGGGGGCTTCGAGCAGTACTTC.